This T cell receptor (beta chain) originates from a study of T cells in narcolepsy. Study background: Healthy controls were enrolled alongside patients with narcolepsy type 1 or type 2.

Germline CDR1 reads GTSNPN; CDR2 reads SVGIG (reference sequence). The CDR3 totals 14 residues. V shed 0 bases and J 14 bases; nucleotides not matched to a gene: 9. As for this clone: Its antigen is not known.

Generated by immunoSEQ multiplex PCR, the TCRdb table keeps only in-frame clones and is missing some. The sample has tens of thousands of clones; about four fifths are singletons. Whole-study findings and limits: Autoreactive HCRT-specific and TRIB2-specific clonotypes were marked in same-patient CSF-versus-blood CD4+ comparisons.

The chain has TRBV30 and TRBJ1-6, with 8 bases lining up with TRBD1. Sample: CD45RA- memory CD4+ T cells from PBMCs. This TCR was recovered from a human donor with narcolepsy. CDR3 nucleotide sequence: TGTGCCTGGAGTGTACTAGGACAGGGCCCAACCCTCCACTTT. Its protein product is CAWSVLGQGPTLHF.